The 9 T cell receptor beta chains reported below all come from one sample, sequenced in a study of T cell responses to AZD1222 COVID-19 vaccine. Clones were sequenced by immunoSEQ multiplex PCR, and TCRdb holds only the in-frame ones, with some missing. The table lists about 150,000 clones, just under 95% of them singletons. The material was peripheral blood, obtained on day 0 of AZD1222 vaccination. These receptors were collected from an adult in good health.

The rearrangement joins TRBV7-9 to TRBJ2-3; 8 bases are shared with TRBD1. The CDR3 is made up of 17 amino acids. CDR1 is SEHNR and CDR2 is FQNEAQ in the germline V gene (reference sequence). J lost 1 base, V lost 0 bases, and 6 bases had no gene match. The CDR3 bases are TGTGCCAGCAGCTTAGCGGTAGAGACAGGGGGCACAGATACGCAGTATTTT. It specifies CASSLAVETGGTDTQYF.

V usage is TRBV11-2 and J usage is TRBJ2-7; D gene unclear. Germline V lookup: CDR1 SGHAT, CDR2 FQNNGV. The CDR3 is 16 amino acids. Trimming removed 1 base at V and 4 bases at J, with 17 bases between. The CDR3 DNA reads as TGTGCCAGCAGCTTAGGGGCCGGTCTATTAGGATACGAGCAGTACTTC. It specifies CASSLGAGLLGYEQYF.

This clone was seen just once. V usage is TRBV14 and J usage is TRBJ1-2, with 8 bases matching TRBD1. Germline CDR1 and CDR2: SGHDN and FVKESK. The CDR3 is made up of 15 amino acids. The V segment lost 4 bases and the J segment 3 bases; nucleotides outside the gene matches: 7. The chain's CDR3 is CASSPGQGVDYGYTF. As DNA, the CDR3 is TGTGCCAGCAGCCCTGGACAGGGCGTGGACTATGGCTACACCTTC.

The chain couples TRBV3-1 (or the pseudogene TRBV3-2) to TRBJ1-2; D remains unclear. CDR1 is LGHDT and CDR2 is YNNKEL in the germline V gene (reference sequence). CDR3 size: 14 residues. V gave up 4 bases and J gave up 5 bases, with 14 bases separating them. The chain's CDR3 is CASSLSSGTYGYTF. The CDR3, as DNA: TGTGCCAGCAGCCTTTCCTCGGGAACGTATGGCTACACCTTC.

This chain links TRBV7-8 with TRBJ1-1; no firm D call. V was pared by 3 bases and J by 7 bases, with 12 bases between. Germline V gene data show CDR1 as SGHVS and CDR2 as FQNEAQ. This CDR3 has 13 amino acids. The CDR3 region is CASSFTDSDEAFF. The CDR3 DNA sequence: TGTGCCAGCAGCTTCACGGATAGTGATGAAGCTTTCTTT.

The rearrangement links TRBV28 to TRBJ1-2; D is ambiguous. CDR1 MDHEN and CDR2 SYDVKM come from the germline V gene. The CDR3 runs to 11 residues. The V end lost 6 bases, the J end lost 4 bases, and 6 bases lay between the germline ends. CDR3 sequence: CASSPSYGYTF. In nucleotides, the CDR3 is TGTGCCAGCAGCCCTAGCTATGGCTACACCTTC.

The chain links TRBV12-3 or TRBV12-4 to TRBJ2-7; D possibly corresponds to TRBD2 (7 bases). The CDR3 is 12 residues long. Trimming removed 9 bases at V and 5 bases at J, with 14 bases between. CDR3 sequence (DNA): TGTGCCAGTGAGGGGGGGAGCAACGAGCAGTACTTC. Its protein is CASEGGSNEQYF.

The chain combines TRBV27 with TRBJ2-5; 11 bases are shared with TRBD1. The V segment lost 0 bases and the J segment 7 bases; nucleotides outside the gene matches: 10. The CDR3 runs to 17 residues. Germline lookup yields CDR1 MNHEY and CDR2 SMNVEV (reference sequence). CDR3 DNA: TGTGCCAGCAGTTTATCCGGACAGGGGGCCCGCCTCGGGACCCAGTACTTC. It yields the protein CASSLSGQGARLGTQYF.

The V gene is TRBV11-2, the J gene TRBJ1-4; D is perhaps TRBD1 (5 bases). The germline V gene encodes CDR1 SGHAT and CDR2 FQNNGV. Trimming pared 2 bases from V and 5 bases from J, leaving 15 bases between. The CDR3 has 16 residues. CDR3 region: CASSLIGGTVNEKLFF. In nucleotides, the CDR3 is TGTGCCAGCAGCTTAATAGGAGGGACGGTGAATGAAAAACTGTTTTTT.